The clone carrying this T cell receptor beta chain was recorded at least ten times. Its antigen is still unknown. J gave up 0 bases and V 4 bases, and 4 bases lay outside the gene matches. Germline V gene data show CDR1 as MNHEY and CDR2 as SVGAGI. The CDR3 is 15 residues long. Genomic DNA was employed as the template in profiling TCR beta VDJ and CDR3. TCRdb passed the reads through MiXCR, listing each CDR3 protein once. The sample consists of approximately 170,000 distinct CDR3 sequences, about 64% of them appearing once. This sample stems from a study of CD8+CD57+ T cells in acquired aplastic anemia. Study-wide context: Sorted CD4+ and CD8+ cells yielded about 2.9 ug of DNA on average. Study results and limitations: Sharing between patients and controls was observed for around 30 CD8+ CDR3 sequences. With respect to CD8+ Simpson's diversity, patients and controls did not differ significantly.

Sequenced input: sorted CD4+, CD8+, or CD8+CD57+ T cells (not recorded which) from PBMCs. J is TRBJ1-1 and V is TRBV6-5; 8 bases fit TRBD1. The source is a human donor in good health. CDR3 coding DNA: TGTGCCAGCAGTTCCCACAGGGGGGTGAACACTGAAGCTTTCTTT. Its translation: CASSSHRGVNTEAFF.